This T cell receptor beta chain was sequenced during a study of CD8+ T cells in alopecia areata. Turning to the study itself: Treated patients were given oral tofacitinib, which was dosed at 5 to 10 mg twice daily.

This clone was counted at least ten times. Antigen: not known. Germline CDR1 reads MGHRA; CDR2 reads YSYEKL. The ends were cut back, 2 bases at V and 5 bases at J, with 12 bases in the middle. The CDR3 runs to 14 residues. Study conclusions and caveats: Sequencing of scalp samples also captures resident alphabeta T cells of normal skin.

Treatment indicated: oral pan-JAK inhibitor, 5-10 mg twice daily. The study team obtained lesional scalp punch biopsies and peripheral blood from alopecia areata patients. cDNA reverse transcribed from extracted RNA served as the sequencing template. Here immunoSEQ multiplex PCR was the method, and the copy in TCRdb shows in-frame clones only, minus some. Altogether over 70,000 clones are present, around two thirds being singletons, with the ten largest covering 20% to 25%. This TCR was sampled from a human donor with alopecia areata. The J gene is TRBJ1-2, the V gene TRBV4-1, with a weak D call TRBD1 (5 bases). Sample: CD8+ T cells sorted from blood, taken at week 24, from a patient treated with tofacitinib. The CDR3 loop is CASSQIRGAYGYTF. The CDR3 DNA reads TGCGCCAGCAGCCAAATCCGGGGCGCGTATGGCTACACCTTC.